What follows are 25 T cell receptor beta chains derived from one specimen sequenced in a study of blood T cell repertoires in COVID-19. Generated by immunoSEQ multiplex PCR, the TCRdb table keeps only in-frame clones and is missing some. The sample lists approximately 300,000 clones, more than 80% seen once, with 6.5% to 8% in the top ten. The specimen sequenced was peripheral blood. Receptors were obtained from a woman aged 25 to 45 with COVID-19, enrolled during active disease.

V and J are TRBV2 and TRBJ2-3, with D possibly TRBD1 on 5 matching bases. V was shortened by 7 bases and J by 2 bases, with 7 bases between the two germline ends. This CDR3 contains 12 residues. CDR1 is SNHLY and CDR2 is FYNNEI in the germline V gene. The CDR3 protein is CASTGNTDTQYF. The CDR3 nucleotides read TGTGCCAGCACAGGGAACACAGATACGCAGTATTTT.

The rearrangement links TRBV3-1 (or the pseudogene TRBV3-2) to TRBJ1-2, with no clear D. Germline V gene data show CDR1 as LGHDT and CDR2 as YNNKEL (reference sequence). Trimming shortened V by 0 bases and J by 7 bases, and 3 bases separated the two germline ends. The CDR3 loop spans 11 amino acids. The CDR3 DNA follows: TGTGCCAGCAGCCAAGAACTTGGCTACACCTTC. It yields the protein CASSQELGYTF.

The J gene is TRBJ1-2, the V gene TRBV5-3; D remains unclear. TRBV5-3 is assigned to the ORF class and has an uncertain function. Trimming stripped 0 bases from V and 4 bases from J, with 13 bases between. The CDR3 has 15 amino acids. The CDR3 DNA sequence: TGTGCCAGAAGCTTGGCCGGGTTGGAGGGCTATGGCTACACCTTC. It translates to CARSLAGLEGYGYTF.

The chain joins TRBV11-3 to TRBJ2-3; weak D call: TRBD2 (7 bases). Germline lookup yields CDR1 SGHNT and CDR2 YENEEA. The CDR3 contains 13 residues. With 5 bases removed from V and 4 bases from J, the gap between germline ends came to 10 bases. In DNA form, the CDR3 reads TGTGCCAGCAGCCGAGGGGGGGCAGATACGCAGTATTTT. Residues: CASSRGGADTQYF.

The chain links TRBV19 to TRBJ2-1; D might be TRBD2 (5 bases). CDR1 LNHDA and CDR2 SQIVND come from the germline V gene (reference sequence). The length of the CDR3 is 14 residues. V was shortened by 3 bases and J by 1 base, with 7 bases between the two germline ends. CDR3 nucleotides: TGTGCCAGTAGTATCCAGCGGTCCTACAATGAGCAGTTCTTC. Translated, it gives CASSIQRSYNEQFF.

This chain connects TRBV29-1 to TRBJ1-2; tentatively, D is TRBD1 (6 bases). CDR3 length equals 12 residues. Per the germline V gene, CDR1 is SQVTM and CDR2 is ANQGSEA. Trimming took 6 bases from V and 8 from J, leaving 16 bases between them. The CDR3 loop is CSVGQSQDGYTF. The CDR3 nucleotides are TGCAGCGTAGGACAGTCCCAAGACGGCTACACCTTC.

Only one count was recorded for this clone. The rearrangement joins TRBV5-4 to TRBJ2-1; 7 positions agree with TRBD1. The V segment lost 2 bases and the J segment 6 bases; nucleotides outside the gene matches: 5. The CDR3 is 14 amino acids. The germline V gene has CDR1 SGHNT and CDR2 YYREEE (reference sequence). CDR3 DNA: TGTGCCAGCAGCTTAACTAACAGGGGCAATGAGCAGTTCTTC. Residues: CASSLTNRGNEQFF.

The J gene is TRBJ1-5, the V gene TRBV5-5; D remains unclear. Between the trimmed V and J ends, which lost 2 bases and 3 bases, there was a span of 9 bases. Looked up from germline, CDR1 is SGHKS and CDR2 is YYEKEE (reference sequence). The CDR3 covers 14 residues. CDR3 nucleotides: TGTGCCAGCAGCTTTGACACTTTCAATCAGCCCCAGCATTTT. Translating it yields CASSFDTFNQPQHF. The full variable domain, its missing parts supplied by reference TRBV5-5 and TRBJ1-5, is DAGVTQSPTHLIKTRGQQVTLRCSPISGHKSVSWYQQVLGQGPQFIFQYYEKEERGRGNFPDRFSARQFPNYSSELNVNALLLGDSALYLCASSFDTFNQPQHFGDGTRLSIL.

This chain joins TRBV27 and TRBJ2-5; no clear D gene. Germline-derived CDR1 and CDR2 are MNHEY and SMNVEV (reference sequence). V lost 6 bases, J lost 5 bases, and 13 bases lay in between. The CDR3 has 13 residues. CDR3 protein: CASSKQFQETQYF. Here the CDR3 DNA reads TGTGCCAGCAGCAAACAGTTCCAGGAGACCCAGTACTTC.

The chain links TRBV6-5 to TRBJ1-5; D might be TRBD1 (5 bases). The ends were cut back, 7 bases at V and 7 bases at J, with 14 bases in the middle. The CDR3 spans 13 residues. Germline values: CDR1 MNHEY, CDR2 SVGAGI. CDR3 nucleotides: TGTGCCAGCAAACGCAGGGCGGACCAGCCCCAGCATTTT. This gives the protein CASKRRADQPQHF.

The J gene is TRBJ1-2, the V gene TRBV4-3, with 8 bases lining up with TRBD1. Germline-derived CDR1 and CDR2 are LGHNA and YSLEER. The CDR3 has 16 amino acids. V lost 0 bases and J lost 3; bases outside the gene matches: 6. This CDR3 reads CASSQDRTGRYYGYTF. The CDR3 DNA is TGCGCCAGCAGCCAAGATCGGACAGGGAGGTACTATGGCTACACCTTC.

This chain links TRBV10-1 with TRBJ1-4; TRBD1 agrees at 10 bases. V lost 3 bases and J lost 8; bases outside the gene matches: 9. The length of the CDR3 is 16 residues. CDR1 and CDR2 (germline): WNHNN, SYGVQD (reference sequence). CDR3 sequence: CASSDRPGQGLEKLFF. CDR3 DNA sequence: TGCGCCAGCAGTGACCGGCCGGGACAGGGGTTGGAAAAACTGTTTTTT.

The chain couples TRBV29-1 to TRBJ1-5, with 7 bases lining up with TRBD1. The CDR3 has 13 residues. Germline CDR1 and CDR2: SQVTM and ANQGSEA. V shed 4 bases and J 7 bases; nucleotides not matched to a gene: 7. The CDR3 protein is CSVVDRVGQPQHF. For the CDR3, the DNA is TGCAGCGTTGTTGACAGGGTAGGCCAGCCCCAGCATTTT.

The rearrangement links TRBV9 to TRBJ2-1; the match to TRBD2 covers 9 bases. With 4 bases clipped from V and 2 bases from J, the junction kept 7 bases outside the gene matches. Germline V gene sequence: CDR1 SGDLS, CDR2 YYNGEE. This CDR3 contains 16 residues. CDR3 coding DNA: TGTGCCAGCAGCACCACCCCTAGCGGGGCCTACAATGAGCAGTTCTTC. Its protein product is CASSTTPSGAYNEQFF.

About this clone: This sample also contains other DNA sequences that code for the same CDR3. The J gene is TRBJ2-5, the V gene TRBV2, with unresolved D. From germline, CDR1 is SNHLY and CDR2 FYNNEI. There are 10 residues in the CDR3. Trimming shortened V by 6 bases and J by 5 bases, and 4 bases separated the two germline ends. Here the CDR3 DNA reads TGTGCCAGCAGAGAGGAGACCCAGTACTTC. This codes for CASREETQYF.

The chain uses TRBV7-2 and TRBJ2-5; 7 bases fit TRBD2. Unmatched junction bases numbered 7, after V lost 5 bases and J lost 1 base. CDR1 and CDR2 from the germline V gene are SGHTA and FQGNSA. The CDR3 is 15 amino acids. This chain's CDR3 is CASSPQGGIQETQYF. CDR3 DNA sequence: TGTGCCAGCAGCCCCCAGGGAGGGATCCAAGAGACCCAGTACTTC.

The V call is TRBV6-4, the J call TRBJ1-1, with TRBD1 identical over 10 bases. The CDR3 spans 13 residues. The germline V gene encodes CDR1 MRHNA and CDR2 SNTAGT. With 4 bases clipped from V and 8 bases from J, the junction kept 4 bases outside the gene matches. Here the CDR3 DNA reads TGTGCCAGCAGTGGGGGACAGGGGAGGGAAGCTTTCTTT. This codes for CASSGGQGREAFF.

In nucleotides, the CDR3 is TGTGCCAGCAGCCCGAACGGAGGGCGCACAGATACGCAGTATTTT. Its translation is CASSPNGGRTDTQYF. This sequence joins TRBV6-5 and TRBJ2-3; the D gene is possibly TRBD2 (6 bases). The CDR3 loop spans 15 amino acids. Trimming cost V 6 bases and J 1 base, with 14 bases left between them. CDR1 and CDR2 from the germline V gene are MNHEY and SVGAGI.

The CDR3 protein is CASRRSYSNQPQHF. CDR3 DNA: TGTGCCAGCAGACGGAGCTATAGCAATCAGCCCCAGCATTTT. The chain combines TRBV28 with TRBJ1-5; D unclear. CDR1 and CDR2 from the germline V gene are MDHEN and SYDVKM. Trimming removed 6 bases at V and 0 bases at J, with 9 bases between. This CDR3 comprises 14 residues.

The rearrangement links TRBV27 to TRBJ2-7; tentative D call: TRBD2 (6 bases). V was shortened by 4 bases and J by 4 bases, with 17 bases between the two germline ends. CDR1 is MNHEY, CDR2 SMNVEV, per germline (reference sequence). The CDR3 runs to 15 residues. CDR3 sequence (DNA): TGTGCCAGCAGTTACCTTCCCGGGAGTGCATACGAGCAGTACTTC. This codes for CASSYLPGSAYEQYF.

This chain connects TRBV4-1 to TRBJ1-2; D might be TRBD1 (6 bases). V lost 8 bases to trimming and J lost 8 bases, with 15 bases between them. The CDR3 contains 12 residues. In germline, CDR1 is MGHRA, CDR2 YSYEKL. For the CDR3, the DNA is TGCGCCAGCTTAACCGCAGGGGAGGGCTACACCTTC. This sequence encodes CASLTAGEGYTF.

The CDR3 DNA follows: TGTGCCAGCAGTTCTAGTGCGAACACCGGGGAGCTGTTTTTT. Translation gives CASSSSANTGELFF. The V gene is TRBV27, the J gene TRBJ2-2; D is unclear. Germline V gene lookup returns CDR1 MNHEY and CDR2 SMNVEV (reference sequence). CDR3 length equals 14 residues. The V end lost 4 bases, the J end lost 0 bases, and 6 bases lay between the germline ends.

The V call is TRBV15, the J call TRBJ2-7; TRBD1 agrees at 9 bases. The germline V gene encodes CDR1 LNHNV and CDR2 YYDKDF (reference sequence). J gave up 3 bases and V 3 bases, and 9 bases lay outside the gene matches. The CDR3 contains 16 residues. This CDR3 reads CATSRSAGQGSYEQYF. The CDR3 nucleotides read TGTGCCACCAGCAGGAGTGCCGGACAGGGGAGCTACGAGCAGTACTTC.

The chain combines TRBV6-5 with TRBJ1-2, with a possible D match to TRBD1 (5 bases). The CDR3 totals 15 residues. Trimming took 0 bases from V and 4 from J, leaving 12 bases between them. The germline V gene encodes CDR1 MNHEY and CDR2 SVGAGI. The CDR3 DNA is TGTGCCAGCAGTTACTCGGGAGGGGACGGCTATGGCTACACCTTC. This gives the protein CASSYSGGDGYGYTF.

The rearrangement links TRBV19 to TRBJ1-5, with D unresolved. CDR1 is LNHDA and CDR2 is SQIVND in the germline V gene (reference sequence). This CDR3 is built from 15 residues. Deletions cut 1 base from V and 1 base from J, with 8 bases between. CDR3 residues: CASSIVPGSNQPQHF. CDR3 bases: TGTGCCAGTAGTATAGTTCCGGGGAGCAATCAGCCCCAGCATTTT.